This TCR beta chain was recovered during a study of cytomegalovirus exposure and HLA in healthy donors. On the study more broadly: HLA-typed donors contributed about 85 million unique TCRs, which were held in an early data release. Whole-study results and caveats: It was confirmed in vitro that a few of the CMV-associated chains were specific for CMV antigens. Earlier analysis looked at TCR beta V segments, and most were productive about 90% or about 30% of the time. CMV serostatus was the only recorded immune exposure for donors.

PCR was performed using 60 Vbeta and 13 Jbeta primers. Libraries were prepared by immunoSEQ multiplex PCR; TCRdb keeps only in-frame clonotypes and omits some of them. Found here are 98,000 or so clones, about three quarters of them singletons; the top ten hold over 15%. As concerns this clone: No antigen is known for it. One end of the junction does not line up with germline, which may come from a read error.

The source material was PBMCs. This clonotype was obtained from a man in his 60s in good health and CMV-seropositive.

This chain's CDR3 is CASSDFGGGQFF. CDR3 nucleotides: TGTGCTAGCAGCGACTTTGGGGGGGGGCAGTTCTTC. The chain joins TRBV7-7 to TRBJ2-1; TRBD2 aligns across 7 bases. The CDR3 runs to 12 residues. The germline V gene encodes CDR1 SSHAT and CDR2 FNYEAQ (reference sequence).